Here is one T cell receptor (beta chain) with its context. Its antigen remains unknown. This record comes from a study of cytomegalovirus exposure and HLA in healthy donors. Study findings and constraints: A later analysis linked a missense variant in DCLRE1C to the trimming of TCR beta V and J genes. The CMV antigen specificity of a few CMV-associated chains was confirmed through in vitro analysis. Data from an earlier analysis indicated that most TCR beta V segments were productive either about 87% or about 30% of the time.

J gave up 10 bases and V 4 bases, and 7 bases lay outside the gene matches. Looked up from germline, CDR1 is SGHNT and CDR2 is YYREEE (reference sequence). The CDR3 contains 14 residues. In the PCR, 60 Vbeta and 13 Jbeta primers were used. Only in-frame clones appear in the TCRdb table, and some are missing; sequencing was by immunoSEQ multiplex PCR. Altogether about 200,000 clones are present, approximately 78% being singletons, with the ten largest covering less than 2%. The chain links TRBV5-4 to TRBJ1-6; 8 nucleotides line up with TRBD1. The TCR sequence derives from a woman younger than 30 in good health and CMV-seronegative. Input material: PBMCs. The CDR3 sequence is CASSPGQERSPLHF. The CDR3 DNA sequence: TGTGCCAGCAGCCCGGGACAGGAGCGGTCACCCCTCCACTTT.